This T cell receptor beta chain derives from a study of graft-versus-host responses after intestinal transplantation. On the study more broadly: Uniformly, recipients were administered anti-thymocyte globulin induction with subsequent tacrolimus and steroids for about 3 years.

Study results and caveats: Some GvH clones were seen earlier in gut or blood, suggesting intestinal origin.

In regard to this clone: The target antigen is unknown.

Trimming pared 1 base from V and 2 bases from J, leaving 4 bases between. The CDR3 contains 13 residues. CDR1 is SGHVS, CDR2 FNYEAQ, per germline. Sequencing was performed with immunoSEQ multiplex PCR; in TCRdb, only in-frame clones are kept and a portion is missing. The profile shows about 54,000 clones, roughly nine tenths of them singletons. The origin of this receptor is a human patient who received an intestinal transplant, so some T cells may come from the graft donor. Material: PBMCs, obtained around 95 weeks after intestinal transplant. V usage is TRBV7-6 and J usage is TRBJ2-3, with D unresolved. The CDR3 sequence is CASSLGPTDTQYF. The DNA of the CDR3 is TGTGCCAGCAGCTTAGGTCCCACAGATACGCAGTATTTT.